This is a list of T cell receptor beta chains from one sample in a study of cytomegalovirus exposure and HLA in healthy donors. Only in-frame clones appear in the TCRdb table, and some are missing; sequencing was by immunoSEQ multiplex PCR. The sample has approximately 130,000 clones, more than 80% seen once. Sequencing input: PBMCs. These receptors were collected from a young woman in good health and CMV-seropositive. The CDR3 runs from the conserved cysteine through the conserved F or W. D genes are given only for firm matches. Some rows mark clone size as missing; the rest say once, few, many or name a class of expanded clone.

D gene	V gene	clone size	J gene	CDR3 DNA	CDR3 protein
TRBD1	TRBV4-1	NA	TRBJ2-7	TGCGCCAGCAGCCACCCTGCCACGGGACAGGGGGCGGACGAGCAGTACTTC	CASSHPATGQGADEQYF
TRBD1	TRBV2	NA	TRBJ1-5	TGTGCCAGCAGTGGAGAGGGGGCGGGGCGACCCCAGCATTTT	CASSGEGAGRPQHF
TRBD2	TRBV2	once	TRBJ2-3	TGTGCCAGCACTTTGACTAGCGGGGGAGATACGCAGTATTTT	CASTLTSGGDTQYF
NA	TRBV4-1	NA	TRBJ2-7	TGCGCCAGCAGCCCCAGAGGGCGGGTCGCCGAGCAGTACTTC	CASSPRGRVAEQYF
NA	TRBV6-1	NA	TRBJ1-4	TGTGCCAGCAGTGAAGCGCGGGGGGCGGTCAATGAAAAACTGTTTTTT	CASSEARGAVNEKLFF
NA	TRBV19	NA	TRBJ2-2	TGTGCCAGTAGTAGACTGACAGGGAGGACCGGGGAGCTGTTTTTT	CASSRLTGRTGELFF
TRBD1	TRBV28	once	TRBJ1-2	TGTGCCATCCACAGGGGGCAAAGGAGCGATGGCTACACCTTC	CAIHRGQRSDGYTF
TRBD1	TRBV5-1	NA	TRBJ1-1	TGCGCCAGCAGCCCCGGACAGGGGACTGAAGCTTTCTTT	CASSPGQGTEAFF
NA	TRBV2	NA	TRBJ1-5	TGTGCCAGCAGAACCGGGACACCTAGCAATCAGCCCCAGCATTTT	CASRTGTPSNQPQHF
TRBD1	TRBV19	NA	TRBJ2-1	TGTGCCAGTAGTCGGGACAGGGGGACGGGTTGGGGCAATGAGCAGTTCTTC	CASSRDRGTGWGNEQFF
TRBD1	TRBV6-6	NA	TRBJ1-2	TGTGCCAGCACTTCCTTTGGGACAGCCTATGGCTACACCTTC	CASTSFGTAYGYTF
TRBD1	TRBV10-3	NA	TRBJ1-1	TGTGCCACTATACAGGGGCCGAACACTGAAGCTTTCTTT	CATIQGPNTEAFF
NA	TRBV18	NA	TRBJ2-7	TGTGCCAGCTCACCACCGGGGCACTACGAGCAGTACTTC	CASSPPGHYEQYF
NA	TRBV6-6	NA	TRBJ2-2	TGTGCCAGCAGTTCCAGCGTTCCCACCGGGGAGCTGTTTTTT	CASSSSVPTGELFF
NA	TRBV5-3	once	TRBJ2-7	TGTGCCAGAAGCCCACCTACCTACGAGCAGTACTTC	CARSPPTYEQYF
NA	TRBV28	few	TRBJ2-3	TGTGCCAGCACCCCCGCGCTACCGGGCACAGATACGCAGTATTTT	CASTPALPGTDTQYF
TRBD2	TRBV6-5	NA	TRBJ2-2	TGTGCCAGCAGGGGACTAGCGGGCACCGGGGAGCTGTTTTTT	CASRGLAGTGELFF
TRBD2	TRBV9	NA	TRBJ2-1	TGTGCCAGCAGCGTAGGGCCAGGACTAGCGGGAAACGATGAGCAGTTCTTC	CASSVGPGLAGNDEQFF
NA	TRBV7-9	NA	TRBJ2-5	TGTGCCAGCAGCTTAGACGAGCGGGAGACCCAGTACTTC	CASSLDERETQYF
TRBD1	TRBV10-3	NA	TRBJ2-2	TGTGCCATCAGTGAAAGGACAGGGACCGGCACCGGGGAGCTGTTTTTT	CAISERTGTGTGELFF
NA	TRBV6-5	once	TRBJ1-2	TGTGCCAGCAGTCCGCTTGCCCAGGGATTCTATGGCTACACCTTC	CASSPLAQGFYGYTF
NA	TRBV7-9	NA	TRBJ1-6	TGTGCCAGCAGCCCACTCTCCCGGGACAATAATTCACCCCTCCACTTT	CASSPLSRDNNSPLHF
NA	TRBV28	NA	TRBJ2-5	TGTGCCAGCAGTTTATTGGGCGGAGCGGATCAAGAGACCCAGTACTTC	CASSLLGGADQETQYF
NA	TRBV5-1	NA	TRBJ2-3	TGCGCCAGCAGCCGGAGGGCACTCCAACAGGGGACAGATACGCAGTATTTT	CASSRRALQQGTDTQYF
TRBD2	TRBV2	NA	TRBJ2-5	TGTGCCGGGGGGGGGTACCCTGAGACCCAGTACTTC	CAGGGYPETQYF
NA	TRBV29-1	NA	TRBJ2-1	TGCAGCGTCCCCTTGACTCGTGAGCAGTTCTTC	CSVPLTREQFF
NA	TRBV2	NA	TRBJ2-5	TGTGCCAGTAGCACACAAGAGACCCAGTACTTC	CASSTQETQYF
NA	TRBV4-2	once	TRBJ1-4	TGTGCCAGCAGCCAAGTGGGCAGCGGGAGGGAAAAACTGTTTTTT	CASSQVGSGREKLFF
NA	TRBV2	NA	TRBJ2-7	TGTGCCAGCAGTACCCTAGAAGGGGGACCCGAGCAGTACTTC	CASSTLEGGPEQYF
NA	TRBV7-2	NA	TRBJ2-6	TGTGCCAGCAGCCCTGGACAGCCTGGGGCCAACGTCCTGACTTTC	CASSPGQPGANVLTF
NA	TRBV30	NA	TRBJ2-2	TGTGCTCTGGAGAAAGGGGCGGGGGAGCTGTTTTTT	CALEKGAGELFF
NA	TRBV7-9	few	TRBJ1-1	TGTGCCAGCAGCTTAGACTCCAACACTGAAGCTTTCTTT	CASSLDSNTEAFF
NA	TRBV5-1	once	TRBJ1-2	TGCGCCAGCAGCGTGGACAGAGCTAACTATGGCTACACCTTC	CASSVDRANYGYTF
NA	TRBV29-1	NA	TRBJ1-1	TGCAGCGTGGGACACTTGAACACTGAAGCTTTCTTT	CSVGHLNTEAFF
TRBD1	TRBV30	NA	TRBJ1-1	TGTGCCTGGAGTGGACAGGGAAAGACTGAAGCTTTCTTT	CAWSGQGKTEAFF
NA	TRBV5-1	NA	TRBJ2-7	TGCGCCAGCAGCTTTACGGGTGATGCCGAGCAGTACTTC	CASSFTGDAEQYF
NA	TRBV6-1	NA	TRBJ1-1	TGTGCCAGCAGTGAGGCAGGGACTGCTGCTTTCTTT	CASSEAGTAAFF
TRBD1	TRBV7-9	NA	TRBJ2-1	TGTGCCAGCAGCCCACAGGGGTTTGGTAATGAGCAGTTCTTC	CASSPQGFGNEQFF
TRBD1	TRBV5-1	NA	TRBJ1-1	TGCGCCAGCAGCTTCTCAACAGGGGACACTGAAGCTTTCTTT	CASSFSTGDTEAFF
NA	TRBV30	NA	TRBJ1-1	TGTGCCTGGGGAAGACAGGTCACTGAAGCTTTCTTT	CAWGRQVTEAFF
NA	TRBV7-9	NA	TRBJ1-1	TGTGCCAGCAGCTCCCCTTTGTCGTTAGCGAACACTGAAGCTTTCTTT	CASSSPLSLANTEAFF
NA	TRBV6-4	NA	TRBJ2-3	TGTGCCAGCAGTGTCCGGCTAGGGACAAAAGATACGCAGTATTTT	CASSVRLGTKDTQYF
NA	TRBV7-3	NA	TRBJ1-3	TGTGCCAGCAGCTTAGGTCCCCCAGGTAAAGGAGGTGTCGTCTTCTCTGGAAACACCATATATTTT	CASSLGPPGKGGVVFSGNTIYF